This T cell receptor (beta chain) was retrieved from a study of T cells expressing NK-cell markers. About the research overall: Sorted T-cell subsets CD3+CD56+NKG2C+, CD3+CD56+NKG2C- and CD3+CD56-NKG2C+ were TCR beta-sequenced. Seropositivity for HCMV was found in most of the eight sequenced donors, with one seronegative.

TCRdb reprocessed the 5' RACE reads, keeping one entry per CDR3 protein, no DNA. The sample's table shows 440,000 or so distinct CDR3 sequences. About this clonotype: The antigen is unknown.

Study-level points and caveats: Whether the expanded NKG2C+ T cell clones recognized HCMV remained unclear. The study found these clonotypes also leading the CD3+CD56-NKG2C+ fraction in a handful of donors.

The CDR3 has 17 residues. The sequence was obtained from a woman between 18 and 69 years old in good health. The chain couples TRBV12-3 or TRBV12-4 to TRBJ2-2; TCRdb's assignment of TRBD1 cannot be checked, as there is no DNA. Sequencing was carried out using blood T cells: a sorted CD56 or NKG2C T cell subset, CD4+ or CD8+ T cells, or bulk PBMC T cells (not recorded which). CDR3 residues: CASRKTTGIPNTGELFF.